This TCR beta chain was sequenced during a study of a mutant IDH1 vaccine in newly diagnosed glioma (dated by TCRdb to the early 2020s). For context, the study as a whole: In the chemotherapy-containing groups, vaccination started alongside temozolomide cycles, whereas in patients who had radiotherapy alone it started 4-6 weeks after radiotherapy. The roughly 33 treated patients were approximately 62% male and around 40% female, with a mean age of approximately 38 years. Prior to enrollment, standard therapy consisting of radiotherapy alone, temozolomide alone, or radiochemotherapy with temozolomide had been administered to patients, with the combination being received by most patients. The week-35 safety follow-up took place at visit V12, and the week-47 end of study took place at visit V13. Peripheral blood samples were drawn at six visits, namely V03 (baseline), V05, V07, V10, V12 and V13. Longitudinal TCRB deep sequencing was done for 20 to 25 treated patients, wherever samples were available for exploratory analyses. Overall results and qualifications from the work: Changes in the top peripheral T cell clonotypes picked up by TCRB sequencing did not appear to be linked to pseudoprogression. According to the authors, sample limitations meant that analyses of patient blood samples could not be reproduced. Availability determined which PBMC samples were chosen for TCRB deep sequencing. Across multiple MHC alleles, vaccine-induced immune responses were seen in more than 80% of patients.

This clone has just a few counts. The antigen it recognizes is unknown. No base quality information exists; no much larger clone differs at one position. This sample's time point label indicates: week 35, safety follow-up. Each vaccine dose, consisting of 300 ug of a 20-mer mutant IDH1 peptide in Montanide, was administered subcutaneously with topical imiquimod. Eight vaccinations were administered to patients in weeks 1, 3, 5, 7, 11, 15, 19 and 23, corresponding to visits V03 through V10. Donors had newly diagnosed WHO grade 3 or 4 IDH1-mutant astrocytomas with loss of nuclear ATRX. The samples were drawn from NOA16, a multicentre, single-arm, open-label phase I trial in Germany that tested a mutant IDH1 peptide vaccine in humans for the first time. The DNeasy Blood and Tissue Kit was used to extract genomic DNA from EDTA blood for TCRB sequencing. Libraries were constructed by the immunoSEQ multiplex PCR assay. Following the manufacturer's protocol, the hsTCRB Kit was used to amplify rearranged TCR beta chain sequences. An Illumina MiSeq was used to sequence the TCRB libraries. Regarding the original processing steps: The kit vendor's proprietary platform handled demultiplexing, trimming and gene mapping. Entries here come from immuneACCESS through TCRdb and include only in-frame sequences with V and J called. Some clones fail to appear in such tables; in the studies checked, an unresolved V gene covers under half of the shortfall, and the cause of the remainder is unknown. V and J calls and clone size are given by that table; D and trimming were obtained from the DNA. The sample table holds around 60,000 clones, of which 80% to 85% were seen once. About 4.2% of the sample is in the top ten clones.

The TCR was taken from a man aged 25-40 years with glioma. This specimen was PBMCs, taken from a glioma patient whose treatment included an IDH1 peptide vaccine.

The DNA sequence follows: TGTGCCAGCTCACCACCGGTTGAAAGGAATGAGCAGTTCTTC. It is translated as CASSPPVERNEQFF. The sequence is built from TRBV18 and TRBJ2-1, with the D gene call left open. The germline V gene gives CDR1 as KGHSH and CDR2 as LQKENI. V lost 0 bases and J lost 7 bases; the stretch between them is 10 bases long. Reading from cysteine to phenylalanine, the CDR3 counts 14 amino acids. This entry keeps only the CDR3 DNA: 42 bases, framed from base 1. Here the CDR3 is joined to the reference TRBV18 and TRBJ2-1 genes, and the full variable domain is: NAGVMQNPRHLVRRRGQEARLRCSPMKGHSHVYWYRQLPEEGLKFMVYLQKENIIDESGMPKERFSAEFPKEGPSILRIQQVVRGDSAAYFCASSPPVERNEQFFGPGTRLTVL.